A single sample gave rise to the 13 T cell receptor beta chains below, sequenced in a study of beta chain features in type 1 diabetes. No antigens are known for them. Points from the study as a whole: TCRB CDR3s from Type 1 diabetes patients were moderately but significantly shorter in all four CD4+ subsets.

What was sequenced were expressed TCRB transcripts, since all of the isolated RNA had been reverse transcribed. TCRdb's table, derived via immunoSEQ multiplex PCR, lists solely in-frame clones and lacks some. The sample lists around 690,000 clones, around an eighth occurring once. Material: naive CD4+ T cells from blood. The receptor source for this set is a young man with type 1 diabetes.

There are a few counts of this clone. CDR3 amino acids: CASSRINQPQHF. Here the CDR3 DNA reads TGTGCCAGCAGTCGGATCAATCAGCCCCAGCATTTT. The chain links TRBV6-5 to TRBJ1-5, with D uncertain. The CDR3 has 12 amino acids. Trimming cost V 5 bases and J 3 bases, with 5 bases left between them. Germline CDR1 MNHEY, CDR2 SVGAGI.

This clone was observed a handful of times. The CDR3 region has the DNA TGTGCCAGCCCCCCCGGGAACACCGGGGAGCTGTTTTTT. This encodes CASPPGNTGELFF. V is TRBV7-9 and J is TRBJ2-2; no firm D call. Germline V lookup: CDR1 SEHNR, CDR2 FQNEAQ (reference sequence). Trimming cost V 8 bases and J 1 base, with 8 bases left between them. The CDR3 spans 13 residues. Full variable domain (rest looked up from reference TRBV7-9 and TRBJ2-2): DTGVSQNPRHKITKRGQNVTFRCDPISEHNRLYWYRQTLGQGPEFLTYFQNEAQLEKSRLLSDRFSAERPKGSFSTLEIQRTEQGDSAMYLCASPPGNTGELFFGEGSRLTVL.

This clone was picked up a small number of times. The chain is built from TRBV7-3 and TRBJ2-1; 8 bases line up with TRBD1. Trimming at V came to 5 bases and at J to 8 bases, leaving 11 bases not matched to a gene. The CDR3 consists of 15 residues. Germline CDR1 is SGHTA and CDR2 is FQGTGA. The CDR3 DNA reads as TGTGCCAGCAGCCCATCCGGGACAGGCTCCTATGAGCAGTTCTTC. Its translation: CASSPSGTGSYEQFF.

This clone has a handful of counts. The rearrangement joins TRBV6-6 to TRBJ2-3; tentatively, D is TRBD1 (5 bases). The CDR3 has 15 amino acids. The germline V and J ends were trimmed by 0 bases and 0 bases, with 7 bases remaining between them. Germline V gene lookup returns CDR1 MNHNY and CDR2 SVGAGI (reference sequence). In DNA, the CDR3 is TGTGCCAGCAGTTACTCCCAGGGCAGCACAGATACGCAGTATTTT. The encoded protein is CASSYSQGSTDTQYF.

This clone was seen a handful of times. The gene calls are TRBV27 and TRBJ1-2; the D gene is possibly TRBD1 (6 bases). V shed 6 bases and J shed 14 bases, with 19 bases lying between them. The CDR3 runs to 12 residues. CDR1 is MNHEY, CDR2 SMNVEV, per germline (reference sequence). The CDR3 bases are TGTGCCAGCAGCCTACAGGGTGATGGCTGGACCTTC. Translation gives CASSLQGDGWTF.

This clone was counted a few times. The chain recombines TRBV4-2 with TRBJ2-2, with unresolved D. With 4 bases removed from V and 7 bases from J, the gap between germline ends came to 19 bases. Looked up from germline, CDR1 is LGHNA and CDR2 is YNFKEQ. The CDR3 covers 16 residues. Here the CDR3 DNA reads TGTGCCAGCAGCCCATTAACTCAATGGGTCGGCGGGGAGCTGTTTTTT. Residues: CASSPLTQWVGGELFF.

Details on this clone: A much larger clone lies one base from this, so it may be a read error. This sample includes further DNA sequences coding for the same CDR3. J is TRBJ1-1 and V is TRBV9; D is ambiguous. The ends were cut back, 0 bases at V and 1 base at J, with 4 bases in the middle. The CDR3 is made up of 13 amino acids. Germline loops: CDR1 SGDLS, CDR2 YYNGEE. The CDR3 nucleotides read TGTGCCAGCAGCGTAGGGGCGAACACTGAAGCTTTCTTT. Protein: CASSVGANTEAFF.

This clone came up a few times. CDR3 sequence reads: CASSRTAANEKLFF. The CDR3 nucleotides read TGTGCCAGCAGTAGGACAGCCGCTAATGAAAAACTGTTTTTT. This chain joins TRBV6-5 and TRBJ1-4; a possible D gene is TRBD1 (6 bases). There are 14 residues in the CDR3. Trimming removed 5 bases from V and 3 bases from J, with 10 bases in between. Germline CDR1 reads MNHEY; CDR2 reads SVGAGI.

CDR3 DNA sequence: TGTGCCAGCAGTGAACGAAGGGGGCTAGGTGAAAAACTGTTTTTT. It codes for CASSERRGLGEKLFF. The V and J genes are TRBV25-1 and TRBJ1-4; 7 bases are shared with TRBD1. J lost 7 bases, V lost 2 bases, and 7 bases had no gene match. CDR1 and CDR2 (germline): MGHDK, SYGVNS. The CDR3 covers 15 residues.

This clone was seen only once. The sample contains more than one DNA sequence encoding this CDR3. The rearrangement links TRBV28 to TRBJ1-6, with 10 bases that match TRBD1. Germline values: CDR1 MDHEN, CDR2 SYDVKM. The CDR3 covers 14 residues. Losses at the gene ends were 7 bases for V and 7 bases for J; bases not matched to a gene: 4. This chain's CDR3 is CASTPGQGNSPLHF. CDR3 nucleotide sequence: TGTGCCAGCACCCCGGGACAGGGGAATTCACCCCTCCACTTT.

This chain connects TRBV4-3 to TRBJ2-7, with D possibly matching TRBD1 (5 bases). V gave up 0 bases and J gave up 0 bases, with 12 bases separating them. Germline loops: CDR1 LGHNA, CDR2 YSLEER. The CDR3 spans 16 residues. This CDR3 is CASSQEGRVGSYEQYF. Here the CDR3 DNA reads TGCGCCAGCAGCCAAGAAGGCAGGGTAGGCTCCTACGAGCAGTACTTC.

This clone has just a few counts. CDR3 protein: CASSLSRSPNEKLFF. The CDR3 DNA reads as TGTGCCAGCAGTTTATCCCGCAGTCCTAATGAAAAACTGTTTTTT. V usage is TRBV28 and J usage is TRBJ1-4, with D uncertain. Germline loops: CDR1 MDHEN, CDR2 SYDVKM. Trimming took 1 base from V and 3 from J, leaving 9 bases between them. This CDR3 has 15 residues.

The V call is TRBV11-2, the J call TRBJ2-6, with 10 bases lining up with TRBD1. The germline CDR1 and CDR2 sequences are SGHAT and FQNNGV. The CDR3 consists of 17 residues. V lost 8 bases to trimming and J lost 0 bases; unmatched junction nucleotides: 7. The CDR3 nucleotides are TGTGCCAGCGGACGGACAGGGGGATACTCTGGGGCCAACGTCCTGACTTTC. As protein: CASGRTGGYSGANVLTF.